Sequencing of this T cell receptor beta chain was carried out in a study of shared clonotypes between healthy human individuals. The CDR3 has 13 residues. Germline V gene sequence: CDR1 SGHNT, CDR2 YYREEE (reference sequence). Trimming stripped 2 bases from V and 5 bases from J, with 10 bases between. Study-wide results and limits: Relative to their counterparts shared across all four donors, non-shared clonotypes exhibited diminished generation probabilities. Researchers found naive subsets generally carried larger estimated richness than memory subsets.

Profiling relied on immunoSEQ multiplex PCR, and the TCRdb table lists in-frame clones only, not all of them. This table holds 2 million to 2.5 million clones, 80% to 95% found once. All the donors were Caucasian adults who lived in Nashville, Tennessee. A word on this clone: Antigen unknown. The identical CDR3 is also encoded by other nucleotide sequences in the sample.

Sequencing was carried out using naive CD4+ T cells from PBMCs. Subset reported: CD45RA+ positively selected. This TCR was sampled from a man aged 18 to 35 in good health. Some clones in this sample may be carry-over from other donors' samples. The chain links TRBV5-4 to TRBJ2-5; D may correspond to TRBD1 or TRBD2 (6 bases each). The CDR3 nucleotides read TGTGCCAGCAGCTTTGGGGGGCGGGAGACCCAGTACTTC. The encoded protein is CASSFGGRETQYF.